This T cell receptor beta chain was sequenced during a study of shared clonotypes between healthy human individuals. Whole-study results and caveats: Represented diversity (both genetic and exposure-history) was limited by the small number of donors.

There were only Caucasian adults among the donors, and all lived in Nashville, Tennessee. There are a few counts of this clone. Its antigen remains unknown. Replicate PCRs for unsorted PBMC used approximately 300 ng DNA (roughly 29,000 T cell genomes). Unsorted PBMC DNA underwent sequencing on ten immunoSEQ deep assay plates. Method: immunoSEQ multiplex PCR; TCRdb's copy keeps in-frame clones and lacks some. The sample contains fewer than 600,000 clones, just over 75% of which appear only once. CDR1 is MDHEN and CDR2 is SYDVKM in the germline V gene. The CDR3 is 14 amino acids. V shed 7 bases, J shed 1 base, and the junction held 3 bases outside the gene matches.

Input material: PBMCs. V gene TRBV28 combines with J gene TRBJ2-7, with TRBD2 matching over 11 bases. The sequence came from a woman aged 35 to 49 in good health. Some clones in this sample may be carry-over from other donors' samples. The CDR3 sequence: CASIGTSGSYEQYF. CDR3 in DNA: TGTGCCAGCATCGGGACTAGCGGATCCTACGAGCAGTACTTC.